The clone carrying this T cell receptor (beta chain) was recorded at least ten times. Its antigen is still unknown. No donor was unhealthy or non-Caucasian. This sample is drawn from a study of identical twins. Study results and caveats: Researchers reported excess low generation probability among twin-shared out-of-frame alpha sequences.

The germline CDR1 and CDR2 sequences are MDHEN and SYDVKM. V gave up 6 bases and J gave up 8 bases, with 19 bases separating them. The CDR3 covers 14 residues. Unique molecular identifiers were in the cDNA, with template-switch universal primer binding. TCRdb itself ran the 5' RACE reads through MiXCR, one entry per CDR3 protein. The sample includes under 1 million distinct CDR3 sequences, about 12% seen only once; the top ten take around 1.5%. The sample was also linked to a second study, of yellow fever vaccine responses in identical twins.

The specimen was PBMCs. This receptor was taken from a woman younger than 35 in good health. V and J are TRBV28 and TRBJ1-2, with no clear D. CDR3 coding DNA: TGTGCCAGCAGCAGTCCCGAGTACAACGGGGGCTACACCTTC. Translating gives CASSSPEYNGGYTF.